The 20 T cell receptor beta chains below all came from one sample that was sequenced in a study of blood T cell repertoires in COVID-19 (dated by TCRdb to 2020 to 2021). Library preparation was by the immunoSEQ multiplex PCR assay. As stored in TCRdb, this immuneACCESS dataset retains in-frame rearrangements with V and J assigned. A fraction of the clones does not appear; measured against another copy, unresolved V genes explain less than half of the discrepancy, and the remainder lacks a known reason. The table for this sample lists 80,000 to 95,000 clones; 87% of them were counted only once. Less than 3.5% of the sample comes from the top ten. Sequencing was carried out using peripheral blood. These receptor sequences come from a woman aged 45-60 years with active or convalescent COVID-19.

This chain links TRBV12-3 or TRBV12-4 with TRBJ1-1; maybe TRBD1 (6 bases). The CDR3 has 12 residues. V lost 5 bases and J lost 10, with 14 bases in between. CDR3 DNA: TGTGCCAGCAGTCCAGGACAGTGGCGAGCTTTCTTT. Encoded protein: CASSPGQWRAFF.

The gene calls are TRBV29-1 and TRBJ2-7, with D possibly TRBD1 on 6 matching bases. V dropped 4 bases and J dropped 5 bases, with 15 bases sitting between them. Germline V gene sequence: CDR1 SQVTM, CDR2 ANQGSEA. This CDR3 is 13 amino acids long. The CDR3 region is CSVAGTMMNEQYF. Written as DNA, the CDR3 is TGCAGCGTTGCCGGGACAATGATGAACGAGCAGTACTTC.

This rearrangement joins TRBV5-1 to TRBJ2-7; 7 positions agree with TRBD1. The junction had 4 bases not matched to a gene; V was cut back by 0 bases and J by 7 bases. The CDR3 consists of 13 residues. Per germline, CDR1 SGHRS and CDR2 YFSETQ. The CDR3 is CASSLVSGQEQYF. Here the CDR3 DNA reads TGCGCCAGCAGCTTGGTATCGGGACAGGAGCAGTACTTC.

The chain is built from TRBV18 and TRBJ1-1; D is possibly TRBD1 (5 bases). CDR3 size: 15 residues. CDR1 and CDR2 (germline): KGHSH, LQKENI. Trimming took 2 bases from V and 6 from J, leaving 16 bases between them. In DNA form, the CDR3 reads TGTGCCAGCTCACCAAATTTTGGGGGAGGGCCTGAAGCTTTCTTT. Protein: CASSPNFGGGPEAFF.

This chain links TRBV7-2 with TRBJ1-2, with 11 bases fitting TRBD1. The CDR3 contains 16 residues. V dropped 5 bases and J dropped 7; count of bases not matched to a gene: 12. The germline V gene encodes CDR1 SGHTA and CDR2 FQGNSA. CDR3 nucleotides: TGTGCCAGCAGCACGGGGACAGGGGGTATTACGGGTGGCTACACCTTC. Protein product: CASSTGTGGITGGYTF.

The gene calls are TRBV6-5 and TRBJ1-2; D is undetermined. Germline values: CDR1 MNHEY, CDR2 SVGAGI. The CDR3 is made up of 15 amino acids. With 7 bases removed from V and 1 base from J, the gap between germline ends came to 16 bases. Written as DNA, the CDR3 is TGTGCCAGCATCCCCCGGACGGGAGTTAACTATGGCTACACCTTC. Protein sequence: CASIPRTGVNYGYTF.

The rearrangement joins TRBV30 to TRBJ1-5, with D perhaps matching TRBD1 (5 bases). V was cut by 1 base and J by 2 bases, with 12 bases left in between. Germline V CDR1 and CDR2: GTSNPN, SVGIG (reference sequence). CDR3 size: 15 residues. For the CDR3, the DNA is TGTGCCTGGAGTGGGAGGGGATATGGCAATCAGCCCCAGCATTTT. Its protein product is CAWSGRGYGNQPQHF.

This chain links TRBV7-9 with TRBJ2-7; unclear D gene. This CDR3 comprises 14 residues. CDR1 is SEHNR and CDR2 is FQNEAQ in the germline V gene (reference sequence). Trimming removed 1 base at V and 0 bases at J, with 7 bases between. CDR3 sequence (DNA): TGTGCCAGCAGCTTAGGAGACATCTCCTACGAGCAGTACTTC. Translation gives CASSLGDISYEQYF.

V is TRBV24-1 and J is TRBJ2-1, with 16 bases matching TRBD2. This CDR3 spans 13 amino acids. Germline V gives CDR1 KGHDR, CDR2 SFDVKD. Trimming removed 8 bases from V and 15 bases from J; junction bases left unmatched: 6. This CDR3 is CATTGTSGGARFF. CDR3 in DNA: TGTGCCACCACCGGGACTAGCGGGGGGGCCAGGTTCTTC.

The rearrangement joins TRBV19 to TRBJ1-1, with a weak D call TRBD1 (5 bases). The CDR3 has 13 residues. Germline CDR1 and CDR2: LNHDA and SQIVND (reference sequence). Trimming shortened V by 9 bases and J by 4 bases, and 15 bases separated the two germline ends. This chain's CDR3 is CASPNPGGTEAFF. The DNA of the CDR3 is TGTGCCAGCCCAAACCCGGGGGGCACTGAAGCTTTCTTT.

V usage is TRBV30 and J usage is TRBJ1-1; D unresolved. In germline, CDR1 is GTSNPN, CDR2 SVGIG (reference sequence). The CDR3 is made up of 15 amino acids. The germline V and J ends were trimmed by 2 bases and 0 bases, with 13 bases remaining between them. The CDR3 sequence: CAWSSFSTLNTEAFF. CDR3 nucleotides: TGTGCCTGGAGTTCCTTCAGTACCTTGAACACTGAAGCTTTCTTT.

The rearrangement joins TRBV3-1 (or the pseudogene TRBV3-2) to TRBJ2-2; a possible D gene is TRBD1 (6 bases). The CDR3 covers 15 residues. The V and J ends lost 1 base and 1 base respectively, with 7 bases between them. In germline, CDR1 is LGHDT, CDR2 YNNKEL (reference sequence). CDR3 in amino acids: CASSQAGENTGELFF. The CDR3 DNA is TGTGCCAGCAGCCAAGCAGGGGAGAACACCGGGGAGCTGTTTTTT.

This chain links TRBV5-4 with TRBJ2-7; 7 bases line up with TRBD2. Germline V gene lookup returns CDR1 SGHNT and CDR2 YYREEE (reference sequence). Trimming at V came to 4 bases and at J to 4 bases, leaving 17 bases not matched to a gene. This CDR3 is 17 amino acids long. CDR3 amino acids: CASSSWGGGPREYEQYF. CDR3 nucleotides: TGTGCCAGCAGCAGCTGGGGGGGTGGGCCGAGAGAATACGAGCAGTACTTC.

The chain combines TRBV10-1 with TRBJ2-7; tentative D call: TRBD2 (5 bases). The germline V and J ends were trimmed by 0 bases and 0 bases, with 24 bases remaining between them. The germline gives CDR1 WNHNN, CDR2 SYGVQD (reference sequence). This CDR3 comprises 20 residues. CDR3 amino acids: CASSESPDGFEGESSYEQYF. In DNA form, the CDR3 reads TGCGCCAGCAGTGAGTCGCCGGATGGGTTTGAGGGAGAGTCCTCCTACGAGCAGTACTTC.

The chain uses TRBV9 and TRBJ2-5; D might be TRBD2 (6 bases). The CDR3 loop spans 14 amino acids. Between the trimmed V and J ends, which lost 5 bases and 5 bases, there was a span of 16 bases. The germline V gene has CDR1 SGDLS and CDR2 YYNGEE. The CDR3 DNA is TGTGCCAGCAGTCGGGCCCCTGGAGGGGAGACCCAGTACTTC. This sequence encodes CASSRAPGGETQYF.

The genes are TRBV5-8 and TRBJ2-7; D possibly corresponds to TRBD1 (6 bases). Germline CDR1 SGHTS, CDR2 YDEGEE. V dropped 4 bases and J dropped 6 bases, with 11 bases sitting between them. The CDR3 loop spans 12 amino acids. The CDR3 nucleotides read TGTGCCAGCAGCCACAGGGTTGGCGAGCAGTACTTC. Amino acid sequence: CASSHRVGEQYF.

A single count supports this clone. The J gene is TRBJ1-2, the V gene TRBV4-3; D is possibly TRBD1 (5 bases). This CDR3 is built from 16 residues. The V and J ends lost 4 bases and 0 bases respectively, with 15 bases between them. Germline assignment: CDR1 LGHNA and CDR2 YSLEER. The CDR3 nucleotides read TGCGCCAGCAGCCGTGACCCGGGGGTACCTAACTATGGCTACACCTTC. It encodes CASSRDPGVPNYGYTF.

The V and J genes are TRBV7-8 and TRBJ2-5; 8 bases agree with TRBD2. Germline-derived CDR1 and CDR2 are SGHVS and FQNEAQ. The CDR3 contains 15 residues. The V segment lost 5 bases and the J segment 4 bases; nucleotides outside the gene matches: 9. The CDR3 here is CASSESGGRRETQYF. The CDR3 region has the DNA TGTGCCAGCAGCGAGAGCGGGGGCAGGAGAGAGACCCAGTACTTC.

This clone came up a few times. The chain couples TRBV18 to TRBJ2-7; 9 bases align to TRBD1. V lost 4 bases to trimming and J lost 5 bases; unmatched junction nucleotides: 12. Germline CDR1 reads KGHSH; CDR2 reads LQKENI. This CDR3 has 16 residues. Written as DNA, the CDR3 is TGTGCCAGCTCACGGTCGGGGACAGGGAGAGAAAACGAGCAGTACTTC. It codes for CASSRSGTGRENEQYF.

The V gene is TRBV15, the J gene TRBJ2-7; tentatively, D is TRBD2 (5 bases). Trimming pared 9 bases from V and 0 bases from J, leaving 9 bases between. The CDR3 consists of 12 residues. Germline CDR1 and CDR2: LNHNV and YYDKDF (reference sequence). CDR3 in amino acids: CATSESSYEQYF. The CDR3 DNA reads TGTGCCACTAGCGAGAGCTCCTACGAGCAGTACTTC.